The 17 T cell receptor beta chains below were found in one sample sequenced in a study of cytomegalovirus exposure and HLA in healthy donors. The PCR made use of 60 Vbeta and 13 Jbeta primers. Produced via immunoSEQ multiplex PCR; TCRdb's table is partial and in-frame only. The table records 75,000 to 85,000 clones, around 80% of them present only once. Sequenced input: PBMCs. The receptors originated from a male donor in good health and CMV-seronegative.

The V and J genes are TRBV6-5 and TRBJ1-2; no reliable D call. The length of the CDR3 is 14 residues. Per germline, CDR1 MNHEY and CDR2 SVGAGI. Trimming removed 2 bases from V and 1 base from J, with 8 bases in between. CDR3 sequence reads: CASSYGLYNYGYTF. The CDR3, as DNA: TGTGCCAGCAGTTACGGACTTTATAACTATGGCTACACCTTC.

The V call is TRBV14, the J call TRBJ2-2; TRBD1 might be the D (5 bases). The germline V gene encodes CDR1 SGHDN and CDR2 FVKESK. CDR3 length: 16 amino acids. Trimming left V 4 bases short and J 1 base short, with 13 bases between. Here the CDR3 reads CASSLGQGLNTGELFF. CDR3 in DNA: TGTGCCAGCAGCCTGGGGCAGGGTCTGAACACCGGGGAGCTGTTTTTT. Supplemented by reference TRBV14 and TRBJ2-2, the full variable domain reads EAGVTQFPSHSVIEKGQTVTLRCDPISGHDNLYWYRRVMGKEIKFLLHFVKESKQDESGMPNNRFLAERTGGTYSTLKVQPAELEDSGVYFCASSLGQGLNTGELFFGEGSRLTVL.

The table lists this clone with a few counts. The V and J genes are TRBV5-1 and TRBJ1-4, with TRBD1 identical over 12 bases. The V gene end was trimmed by 4 bases and the J gene end by 8 bases; junction bases not matched to a gene: 15. The CDR3 contains 18 residues. The germline gives CDR1 SGHRS, CDR2 YFSETQ. The CDR3 DNA is TGCGCCAGCAGCGCCTCCGGGACAGGGGGCAGAGGGGGCGAAAAACTGTTTTTT. Translated, it gives CASSASGTGGRGGEKLFF.

This chain uses TRBV10-1 with TRBJ2-2; D is uncertain. With 2 bases removed from V and 7 bases from J, the gap between germline ends came to 11 bases. This CDR3 spans 14 amino acids. Germline lookup yields CDR1 WNHNN and CDR2 SYGVQD (reference sequence). The DNA of the CDR3 is TGCGCCAGCAGTGAGGGGCCGTCCGACGGGGAGCTGTTTTTT. Protein: CASSEGPSDGELFF.

V is TRBV7-9 and J is TRBJ2-7; 10 bases line up with TRBD2. The CDR3 loop spans 13 amino acids. Germline V gives CDR1 SEHNR, CDR2 FQNEAQ (reference sequence). J lost 4 bases, V lost 6 bases, and 3 bases had no gene match. The CDR3 DNA follows: TGTGCCAGCAGTAGCGGGAGGATTTACGAGCAGTACTTC. This encodes CASSSGRIYEQYF.

The V call is TRBV6-1, the J call TRBJ1-2; 9 bases align to TRBD1. Trimming took 2 bases from V and 6 from J; bases not matched to a gene: 4. CDR1 is MNHNS and CDR2 is SASEGT in the germline V gene. This CDR3 spans 14 amino acids. DNA for the CDR3: TGTGCCAGCAGTGAACGGGGGACAGGGAATGGCTACACCTTC. Its translation: CASSERGTGNGYTF.

Only a few counts were recorded for this clone. This CDR3 reads CASSQGAGNTIYF. CDR3 sequence (DNA): TGTGCCAGCAGCCAGGGGGCGGGAAACACCATATATTTT. The chain employs TRBV7-9 and TRBJ1-3; TRBD1 matches at 8 bases. The CDR3 is 13 amino acids. From germline, CDR1 is SEHNR and CDR2 FQNEAQ (reference sequence). Losses at the gene ends were 5 bases for V and 4 bases for J; bases not matched to a gene: 1.

This clone was observed a single time. V and J are TRBV29-1 and TRBJ2-7, with D possibly matching TRBD2 (7 bases). V was shortened by 3 bases and J by 3 bases, with 21 bases between the two germline ends. The length of the CDR3 is 16 residues. Germline V lookup: CDR1 SQVTM, CDR2 ANQGSEA. CDR3: CSVDGGTAGGGYEQYF. Written as DNA, the CDR3 is TGCAGCGTTGACGGGGGGACGGCAGGAGGGGGCTACGAGCAGTACTTC.

Only a few counts were recorded for this clone. The J gene is TRBJ2-7, the V gene TRBV7-9; 7 bases are a match to TRBD1. Trimming took 5 bases from V and 2 from J; bases not matched to a gene: 6. This CDR3 is 14 amino acids long. The germline V gene encodes CDR1 SEHNR and CDR2 FQNEAQ (reference sequence). For the CDR3, the DNA is TGTGCCAGCAGCCTGACAGGGATTACCTACGAGCAGTACTTC. Protein sequence: CASSLTGITYEQYF.

This clone was recorded a few times. The chain has TRBV23-1 and TRBJ1-2; D is perhaps TRBD1 (6 bases). TRBV23-1 is classed as an ORF, of uncertain function. This CDR3 spans 14 amino acids. V lost 3 bases, J lost 6 bases, and 14 bases lay in between. The CDR3 is CASSHSGTRNGYTF. The CDR3, as DNA: TGCGCCAGCAGTCATTCCGGGACACGAAATGGCTACACCTTC.

This chain uses TRBV5-6 with TRBJ2-3; D perhaps matches TRBD1 (5 bases). Per germline, CDR1 SGHDT and CDR2 YYEEEE. V shed 2 bases and J shed 13 bases, with 17 bases lying between them. The CDR3 runs 13 residues. CDR3 DNA sequence: TGTGCCAGCAGCTTTTCCCGACAGTCCTTAGAGTATTTT. Translated, it gives CASSFSRQSLEYF.

Notes on this clone: One end of the junction does not line up with germline, which may come from a read error. V is TRBV7-9 and J is TRBJ2-7, with TRBD2 matching over 12 bases. CDR1 is SEHNR and CDR2 is FQNEAQ in the germline V gene (reference sequence). The CDR3 has 14 residues. CDR3 sequence (DNA): TGTGCCAGCAGCTTTCTAGCGGGAGGGCCGGCGATTTCGTTC. Translating gives CASSFLAGGPAISF.

The rearrangement links TRBV19 to TRBJ2-1; the D gene is possibly TRBD1 (6 bases). CDR3 length: 15 residues. The germline V gene has CDR1 LNHDA and CDR2 SQIVND (reference sequence). Trimming stripped 3 bases from V and 0 bases from J, with 9 bases between. CDR3 nucleotides: TGTGCCAGTAGTATTAGGGGGATCTCCTACAATGAGCAGTTCTTC. It yields the protein CASSIRGISYNEQFF.

This clone occurred a few times. The chain joins TRBV28 to TRBJ1-3, with D tentatively TRBD1 (6 bases). Germline V gene sequence: CDR1 MDHEN, CDR2 SYDVKM. The CDR3 covers 13 residues. Deletions cut 6 bases from V and 8 bases from J, with 14 bases between. DNA of the CDR3: TGTGCCAGCAGGTACCAGGGGCAGGACACCATATATTTT. Protein sequence: CASRYQGQDTIYF.

Worth noting for this clone: Distinct nucleotide sequences in the sample also encode this CDR3. V gene TRBV19 combines with J gene TRBJ1-2, with no clear D. CDR1 is LNHDA, CDR2 SQIVND, per germline (reference sequence). Trimming pared 3 bases from V and 4 bases from J, leaving 9 bases between. The length of the CDR3 is 13 residues. DNA of the CDR3: TGTGCCAGTAGTATCGGAACAGTCTATGGCTACACCTTC. Its translation is CASSIGTVYGYTF.

In DNA, the CDR3 is TGTGCCAGCAGTTTCAGATTCGAAACCGGGGAGCTGTTTTTT. Protein product: CASSFRFETGELFF. This chain uses TRBV27 with TRBJ2-2; D remains ambiguous. The germline gives CDR1 MNHEY, CDR2 SMNVEV (reference sequence). V lost 3 bases and J lost 5, with 10 bases in between. This CDR3 is 14 amino acids long.

This chain uses TRBV5-1 with TRBJ2-7, with D possibly being TRBD1 (5 bases). Trimming left V 2 bases short and J 2 bases short, with 11 bases between. This CDR3 comprises 14 residues. The germline CDR1 and CDR2 sequences are SGHRS and YFSETQ. The CDR3 reads CASSFDRTTYEQYF. CDR3 nucleotide sequence: TGCGCCAGCAGCTTCGACCGGACAACCTACGAGCAGTACTTC.